This entry concerns a single T cell receptor beta chain. These data come from a study of cytomegalovirus exposure and HLA in healthy donors. The CDR3 contains 17 residues. The germline V gene encodes CDR1 SGHAT and CDR2 FQNNGV. The V and J ends lost 2 bases and 4 bases, in that order; junction bases with no gene match: 10. With 60 Vbeta and 13 Jbeta primers, the PCR was carried out. Clones were sequenced by immunoSEQ multiplex PCR, and TCRdb holds only the in-frame ones, with some missing. The sample has 100,000 or so clones; about 79% are singletons. Sequenced material: PBMCs. The chain employs TRBV11-2 and TRBJ2-5; 10 positions match TRBD2. This TCR was sampled from a female donor in good health and CMV-seropositive. The CDR3 DNA is TGTGCCAGCAGCTTAAGAGTAACTAGCGGGGTTCGAGAGACCCAGTACTTC. It codes for CASSLRVTSGVRETQYF.